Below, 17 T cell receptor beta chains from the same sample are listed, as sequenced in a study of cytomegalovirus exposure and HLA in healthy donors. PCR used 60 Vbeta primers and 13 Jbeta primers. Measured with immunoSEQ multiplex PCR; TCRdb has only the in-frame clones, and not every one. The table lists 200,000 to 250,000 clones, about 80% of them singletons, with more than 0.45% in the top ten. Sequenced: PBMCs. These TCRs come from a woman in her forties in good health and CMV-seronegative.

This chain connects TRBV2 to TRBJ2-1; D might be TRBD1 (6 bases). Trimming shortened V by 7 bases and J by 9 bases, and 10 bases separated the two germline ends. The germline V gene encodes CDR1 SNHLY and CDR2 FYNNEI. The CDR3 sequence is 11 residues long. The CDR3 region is CASTQGTEQFF. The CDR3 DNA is TGTGCCAGCACTCAGGGGACTGAGCAGTTCTTC.

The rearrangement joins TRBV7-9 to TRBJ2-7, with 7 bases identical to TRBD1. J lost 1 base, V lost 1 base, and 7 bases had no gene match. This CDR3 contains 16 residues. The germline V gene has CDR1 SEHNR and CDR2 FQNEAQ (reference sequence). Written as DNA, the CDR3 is TGTGCCAGCAGCTTAGACCAGGGACAGAGATCCTACGAGCAGTACTTC. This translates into CASSLDQGQRSYEQYF.

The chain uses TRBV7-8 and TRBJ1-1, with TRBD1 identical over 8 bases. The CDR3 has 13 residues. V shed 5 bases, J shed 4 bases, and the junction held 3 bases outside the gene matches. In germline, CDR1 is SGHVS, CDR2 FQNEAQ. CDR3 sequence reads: CASSITGGTEAFF. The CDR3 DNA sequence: TGTGCCAGCAGCATTACAGGGGGCACTGAAGCTTTCTTT.

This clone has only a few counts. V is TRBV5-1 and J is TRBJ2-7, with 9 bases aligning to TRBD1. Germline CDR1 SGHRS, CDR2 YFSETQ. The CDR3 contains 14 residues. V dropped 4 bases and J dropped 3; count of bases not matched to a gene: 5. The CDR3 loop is CASSGGTGHYEQYF. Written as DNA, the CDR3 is TGCGCCAGCAGCGGCGGGACAGGGCACTACGAGCAGTACTTC.

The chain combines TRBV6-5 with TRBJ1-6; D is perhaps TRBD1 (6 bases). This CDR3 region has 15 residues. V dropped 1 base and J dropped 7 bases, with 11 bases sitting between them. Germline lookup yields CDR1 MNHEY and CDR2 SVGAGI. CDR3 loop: CASSYFGGGNSPLHF. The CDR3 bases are TGTGCCAGCAGTTACTTTGGGGGCGGCAATTCACCCCTCCACTTT.

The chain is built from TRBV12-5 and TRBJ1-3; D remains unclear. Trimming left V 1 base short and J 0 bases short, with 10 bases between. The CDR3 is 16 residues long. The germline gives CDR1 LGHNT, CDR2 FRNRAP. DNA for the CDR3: TGTGCTAGTGGTTTGGAGGAGGCCTACTCTGGAAACACCATATATTTT. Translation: CASGLEEAYSGNTIYF.

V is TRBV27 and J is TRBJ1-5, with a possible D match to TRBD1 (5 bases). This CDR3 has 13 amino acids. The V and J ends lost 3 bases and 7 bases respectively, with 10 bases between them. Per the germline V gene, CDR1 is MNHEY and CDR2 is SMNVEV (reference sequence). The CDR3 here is CASSFGGYQPQHF. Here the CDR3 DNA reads TGTGCCAGCAGTTTCGGGGGGTACCAGCCCCAGCATTTT.

CDR3 nucleotide sequence: TGCAGCGTTGACAAAAACAGGGAAGAGACCCAGTACTTC. The encoded protein is CSVDKNREETQYF. V usage is TRBV29-1 and J usage is TRBJ2-5; weak D call: TRBD1 (6 bases). CDR1 is SQVTM and CDR2 is ANQGSEA in the germline V gene. Deletions cut 3 bases from V and 3 bases from J, with 11 bases between. The CDR3 contains 13 residues.

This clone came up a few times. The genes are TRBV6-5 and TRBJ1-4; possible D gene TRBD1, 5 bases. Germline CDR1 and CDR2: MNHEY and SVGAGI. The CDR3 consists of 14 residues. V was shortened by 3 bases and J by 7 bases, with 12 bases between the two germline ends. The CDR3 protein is CASSYSGSVEKLFF. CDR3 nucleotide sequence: TGTGCCAGCAGTTATTCAGGGTCGGTTGAAAAACTGTTTTTT.

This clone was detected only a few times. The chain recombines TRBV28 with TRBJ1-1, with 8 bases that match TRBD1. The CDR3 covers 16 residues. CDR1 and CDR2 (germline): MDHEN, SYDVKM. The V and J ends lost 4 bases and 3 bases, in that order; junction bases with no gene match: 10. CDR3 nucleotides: TGTGCCAGCAGTTATACAGGGGGGGTGGGGGACACTGAAGCTTTCTTT. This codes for CASSYTGGVGDTEAFF.

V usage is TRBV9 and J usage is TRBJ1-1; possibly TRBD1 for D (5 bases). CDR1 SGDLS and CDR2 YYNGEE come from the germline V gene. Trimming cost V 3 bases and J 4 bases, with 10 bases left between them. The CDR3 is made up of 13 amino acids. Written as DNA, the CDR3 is TGTGCCAGCAGCGGCGGGACCGGCACTGAAGCTTTCTTT. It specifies CASSGGTGTEAFF. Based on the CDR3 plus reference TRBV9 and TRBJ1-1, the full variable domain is DSGVTQTPKHLITATGQRVTLRCSPRSGDLSVYWYQQSLDQGLQFLIQYYNGEERAKGNILERFSAQQFPDLHSELNLSSLELGDSALYFCASSGGTGTEAFFGQGTRLTVV.

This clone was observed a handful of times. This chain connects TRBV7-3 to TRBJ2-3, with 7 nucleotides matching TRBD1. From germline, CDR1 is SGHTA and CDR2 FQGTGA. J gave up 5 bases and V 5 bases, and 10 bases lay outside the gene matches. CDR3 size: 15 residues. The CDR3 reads CASSRGDSNQDTQYF. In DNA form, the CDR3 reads TGTGCCAGCAGCCGAGGGGACAGTAATCAAGATACGCAGTATTTT.

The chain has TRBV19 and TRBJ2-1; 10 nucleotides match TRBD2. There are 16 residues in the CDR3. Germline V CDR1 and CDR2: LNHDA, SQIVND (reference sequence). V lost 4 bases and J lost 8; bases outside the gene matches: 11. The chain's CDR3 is CASSTSLAGESDEQFF. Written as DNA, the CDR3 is TGTGCCAGTAGTACCTCTCTAGCGGGGGAGAGCGATGAGCAGTTCTTC.

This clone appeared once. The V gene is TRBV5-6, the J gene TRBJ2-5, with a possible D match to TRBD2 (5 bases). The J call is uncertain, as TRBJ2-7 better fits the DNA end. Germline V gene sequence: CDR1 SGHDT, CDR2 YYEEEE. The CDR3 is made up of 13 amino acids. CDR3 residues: CASSFRRVYEQYF. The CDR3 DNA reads TGTGCCAGCAGCTTCAGGCGGGTCTACGAGCAGTACTTC.

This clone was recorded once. The CDR3 protein is CASAITGGTEAFF. CDR3 coding DNA: TGCGCCAGCGCTATTACAGGGGGCACTGAAGCTTTCTTT. The V gene is TRBV5-1, the J gene TRBJ1-1; 8 nucleotides line up with TRBD1. In germline, CDR1 is SGHRS, CDR2 YFSETQ. Trimming took 7 bases from V and 4 from J; bases not matched to a gene: 6. The CDR3 has 13 residues.

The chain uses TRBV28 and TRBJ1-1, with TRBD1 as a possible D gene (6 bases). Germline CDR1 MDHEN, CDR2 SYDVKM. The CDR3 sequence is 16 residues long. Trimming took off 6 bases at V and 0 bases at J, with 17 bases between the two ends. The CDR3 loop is CASRRQAPLMNTEAFF. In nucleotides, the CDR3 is TGTGCCAGCAGAAGACAGGCACCGTTGATGAACACTGAAGCTTTCTTT.

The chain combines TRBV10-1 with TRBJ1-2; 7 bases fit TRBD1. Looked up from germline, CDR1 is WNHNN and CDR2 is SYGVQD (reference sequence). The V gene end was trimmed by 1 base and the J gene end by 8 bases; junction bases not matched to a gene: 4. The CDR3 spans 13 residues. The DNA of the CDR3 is TGCGCCAGCAGTGAGTACAGGGGATACGGCTACACCTTC. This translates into CASSEYRGYGYTF.